This TCR beta chain stems from a study of beta chain features in type 1 diabetes. V lost 0 bases, J lost 2 bases, and 4 bases stayed unmatched. CDR1 and CDR2 from the germline V gene are LGHNA and YNFKEQ. This CDR3 region has 16 residues. Expressed TCRB transcripts were sequenced because the entire RNA isolate underwent reverse transcription. Naive, central memory and regulatory T cell samples yielded around 3.5 million reads on average. The protocol was immunoSEQ multiplex PCR, while the TCRdb copy is restricted to in-frame clones and leaves out a portion. This table holds about 250,000 clones, approximately 14% found once. This clone appeared a few times. Its antigen is currently unknown. Donors underwent one heparinised blood draw, about 120 mL on average. By way of CD45RO/CCR7/CD25/CD127/CD95/CD27, the CD4+ regulatory, stem cell-like memory, central memory and naive cells were sorted. Study-wide points: VDJ junctions sequenced from type 1 diabetes patients showed fewer insertions and more deletions.

This TCR derives from a woman aged 40-49 years in good health. Sequences were obtained from naive CD4+ T cells from blood. This chain uses TRBV4-2 with TRBJ1-5, with 7 bases lining up with TRBD1. In nucleotides, the CDR3 is TGTGCCAGCAGCCAAGATCCGACAGGGCGCAATCAGCCCCAGCATTTT. Its translation is CASSQDPTGRNQPQHF.